These 18 T cell receptor beta chains were all obtained from the same sample, sequenced in a study of T cell clones after liver transplantation. Repertoires were generated with immunoSEQ multiplex PCR, while TCRdb's copy carries only in-frame clones and drops some. The sample lists under 90,000 clones, 75% to 90% seen once, with about 0.6% in the top ten. The sample consisted of CD4+ T cells from blood, taken before liver transplant. The receptors originated from a human donor who received a liver transplant.

The chain is built from TRBV11-2 and TRBJ2-1; TRBD1 matches 11 bases. Per germline, CDR1 SGHAT and CDR2 FQNNGV. V lost 3 bases and J lost 9; bases outside the gene matches: 4. The CDR3 is 14 amino acids. CDR3 in amino acids: CASSLDRGQSEQFF. In DNA, the CDR3 is TGTGCCAGCAGCTTGGACAGGGGGCAGAGTGAGCAGTTCTTC.

This clone has a single count. This chain links TRBV6-5 with TRBJ2-7; D call uncertain. Trimming pared 6 bases from V and 4 bases from J, leaving 13 bases between. The CDR3 runs to 13 residues. CDR1 MNHEY and CDR2 SVGAGI come from the germline V gene. In nucleotides, the CDR3 is TGTGCCAGCAGCCGGGCCCCGCGGTACGAGCAGTACTTC. It specifies CASSRAPRYEQYF.

V and J are TRBV5-4 and TRBJ2-1, with 11 positions matching TRBD1. The germline gives CDR1 SGHNT, CDR2 YYREEE (reference sequence). The CDR3 has 16 amino acids. J gave up 10 bases and V 0 bases, and 9 bases lay outside the gene matches. The CDR3: CASSLEYGTGGKEQFF. The CDR3 region has the DNA TGTGCCAGCAGCTTGGAATACGGGACAGGGGGTAAGGAGCAGTTCTTC.

This clone occurred once. The chain employs TRBV15 and TRBJ2-3; the match to TRBD2 covers 10 bases. The CDR3 sequence is 18 residues long. V shed 0 bases, J shed 6 bases, and the junction held 12 bases outside the gene matches. Germline V CDR1 and CDR2: LNHNV, YYDKDF (reference sequence). DNA of the CDR3: TGTGCCACCAGCAGAGATCTGTTAGCGGGAGGTTCGGCGGATACGCAGTATTTT. This encodes CATSRDLLAGGSADTQYF. Supplemented by reference TRBV15 and TRBJ2-3, the full variable domain reads DAMVIQNPRYQVTQFGKPVTLSCSQTLNHNVMYWYQQKSSQAPKLLFHYYDKDFNNEADTPDNFQSRRPNTSFCFLDIRSPGLGDTAMYLCATSRDLLAGGSADTQYFGPGTRLTVL.

The chain combines TRBV11-1 with TRBJ2-3, with D hard to call. The CDR3 runs 11 residues. The germline V and J ends were trimmed by 3 bases and 7 bases, with 5 bases remaining between them. Germline V CDR1 and CDR2: SGHAT, FQDESV (reference sequence). The CDR3 sequence: CASSFANTQYF. The DNA of the CDR3 is TGTGCCAGCAGCTTCGCTAATACGCAGTATTTT.

This chain joins TRBV28 and TRBJ2-1; maybe TRBD2 (6 bases). Trimming took 3 bases from V and 0 from J, leaving 12 bases between them. Germline V gene sequence: CDR1 MDHEN, CDR2 SYDVKM. The CDR3 contains 16 residues. As DNA, the CDR3 is TGTGCCAGCAGTTTGTCAGCGGGTAGCTCCTACAATGAGCAGTTCTTC. This codes for CASSLSAGSSYNEQFF.

The chain carries TRBV28 and TRBJ1-5, with D maybe TRBD1 (6 bases). V was trimmed by 6 bases and J by 2 bases, leaving 14 bases between them. This CDR3 contains 15 residues. Germline assignment: CDR1 MDHEN and CDR2 SYDVKM. This CDR3 is CASRTPGGRNQPQHF. The DNA for the CDR3 is TGTGCCAGCAGAACACCCGGGGGCCGCAATCAGCCCCAGCATTTT. Full variable domain (outside the CDR3, taken from reference TRBV28 and TRBJ1-5): DVKVTQSSRYLVKRTGEKVFLECVQDMDHENMFWYRQDPGLGLRLIYFSYDVKMKEKGDIPEGYSVSREKKERFSLILESASTNQTSMYLCASRTPGGRNQPQHFGDGTRLSIL.

The chain has TRBV10-1 and TRBJ2-5, with TRBD2 matching 8 bases. Germline-derived CDR1 and CDR2 are WNHNN and SYGVQD (reference sequence). J lost 9 bases, V lost 3 bases, and 9 bases had no gene match. This CDR3 is 14 amino acids long. CDR3 coding DNA: TGCGCCAGCAGTGAAGTGGCGGGAGGCACCCCCCAGTACTTC. This gives the protein CASSEVAGGTPQYF.

The chain recombines TRBV28 with TRBJ1-1; 11 bases fit TRBD1. The CDR3 consists of 15 residues. V shed 6 bases and J 4 bases; nucleotides not matched to a gene: 7. Germline V gene data show CDR1 as MDHEN and CDR2 as SYDVKM. CDR3 coding DNA: TGTGCCAGCAGCGAACCCGGGACAGGGGGCACTGAAGCTTTCTTT. This encodes CASSEPGTGGTEAFF.

The gene calls are TRBV4-1 and TRBJ1-2; 8 positions match TRBD1. Germline V CDR1 and CDR2: MGHRA, YSYEKL. After removal of 3 bases from V and 4 bases from J, the junction contained 10 bases not matched to a gene. The length of the CDR3 is 16 residues. The CDR3: CASSHGGQGRPYGYTF. Here the CDR3 DNA reads TGCGCCAGCAGCCATGGAGGACAGGGAAGACCCTATGGCTACACCTTC.

The chain uses TRBV28 and TRBJ1-1; possible D gene TRBD1, 6 bases. CDR1 MDHEN and CDR2 SYDVKM come from the germline V gene. CDR3 size: 14 residues. V was pared by 6 bases and J by 1 base, with 12 bases between. The CDR3 nucleotides are TGTGCCAGCAGCGTCCAACAGGGGAACACTGAAGCTTTCTTT. The encoded protein is CASSVQQGNTEAFF.

The rearrangement links TRBV6-1 to TRBJ1-1; no clear D gene. V was trimmed by 5 bases and J by 5 bases, leaving 9 bases between them. CDR1 MNHNS and CDR2 SASEGT come from the germline V gene. The CDR3 runs 12 residues. The CDR3 DNA reads TGTGCCAGCAGTCGATTCCGGACTGAAGCTTTCTTT. This gives the protein CASSRFRTEAFF.

This rearrangement joins TRBV5-4 to TRBJ2-3; D gene ambiguous. Trimming pared 2 bases from V and 4 bases from J, leaving 14 bases between. Per the germline V gene, CDR1 is SGHNT and CDR2 is YYREEE (reference sequence). The CDR3 contains 15 residues. DNA of the CDR3: TGTGCCAGCAGCTTTAACGCCAAAGGTGCAGATACGCAGTATTTT. Translating it yields CASSFNAKGADTQYF.

The chain employs TRBV28 and TRBJ1-1, with TRBD1 matching 8 bases. The germline CDR1 and CDR2 sequences are MDHEN and SYDVKM. This CDR3 is 12 amino acids long. The trim removed 4 bases at V and 9 bases at J, leaving 4 bases unmatched. In DNA form, the CDR3 reads TGTGCCAGCAGTTCCGGACAGGGTAAAGCTTTCTTT. Translated: CASSSGQGKAFF. Full variable domain (missing parts from reference TRBV28 and TRBJ1-1): DVKVTQSSRYLVKRTGEKVFLECVQDMDHENMFWYRQDPGLGLRLIYFSYDVKMKEKGDIPEGYSVSREKKERFSLILESASTNQTSMYLCASSSGQGKAFFGQGTRLTVV.

The J gene is TRBJ1-1, the V gene TRBV6-5; D is uncertain. Germline CDR1 MNHEY, CDR2 SVGAGI. CDR3 length: 14 residues. Trimming pared 6 bases from V and 1 base from J, leaving 12 bases between. CDR3 DNA sequence: TGTGCCAGCAGCCTTACGTGGGGGAACACTGAAGCTTTCTTT. This sequence encodes CASSLTWGNTEAFF.

The chain couples TRBV2 to TRBJ1-3; 7 nucleotides align to TRBD1. The CDR3 is 15 residues long. Germline CDR1 reads SNHLY; CDR2 reads FYNNEI. V was pared by 6 bases and J by 2 bases, with 7 bases of the junction left unmatched. The CDR3 nucleotides are TGTGCCAGCAGCTCTGACAGGGAGCCTGGAAACACCATATATTTT. Amino acid sequence: CASSSDREPGNTIYF.

The V and J genes are TRBV9 and TRBJ2-3; D is perhaps TRBD1 (5 bases). CDR1 SGDLS and CDR2 YYNGEE come from the germline V gene. The V gene lost 3 bases and the J gene lost 8 bases, with 19 bases spanning the gap. This CDR3 has 15 amino acids. The CDR3 DNA follows: TGTGCCAGCAGCGGACCCGGGCAGGCAAGGGGTACGCAGTATTTT. Protein sequence: CASSGPGQARGTQYF.

As for this clone: Other nucleotide sequences in the sample specify the same CDR3. The chain carries TRBV9 and TRBJ2-3; no reliable D call. This CDR3 contains 15 residues. Per the germline V gene, CDR1 is SGDLS and CDR2 is YYNGEE. V shed 2 bases and J shed 0 bases, with 10 bases lying between them. This CDR3 is CASSVGPLSTDTQYF. The CDR3 DNA follows: TGTGCCAGCAGCGTTGGCCCCCTAAGCACAGATACGCAGTATTTT.